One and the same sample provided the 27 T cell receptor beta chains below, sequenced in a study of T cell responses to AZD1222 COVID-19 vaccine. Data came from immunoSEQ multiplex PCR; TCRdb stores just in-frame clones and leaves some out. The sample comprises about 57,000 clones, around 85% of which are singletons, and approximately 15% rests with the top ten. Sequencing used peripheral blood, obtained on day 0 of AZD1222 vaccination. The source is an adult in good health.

In DNA form, the CDR3 reads TGTGCCACCAGTCTTCAATTCGGAGGGGGACGGAATGAGCAGTTCTTC. This translates into CATSLQFGGGRNEQFF. V and J are TRBV15 and TRBJ2-1, with D possibly being TRBD1 or TRBD2 (6 bases each). Germline V gives CDR1 LNHNV, CDR2 YYDKDF (reference sequence). Trimming took off 6 bases at V and 7 bases at J, with 22 bases between the two ends. The CDR3 is 16 residues long.

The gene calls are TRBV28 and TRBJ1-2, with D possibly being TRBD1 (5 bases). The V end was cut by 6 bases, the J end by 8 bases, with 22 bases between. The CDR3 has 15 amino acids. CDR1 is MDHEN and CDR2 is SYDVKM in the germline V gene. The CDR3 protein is CASRAHSNAGNGYTF. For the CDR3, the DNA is TGTGCCAGCAGGGCCCACTCTAACGCAGGGAACGGCTACACCTTC.

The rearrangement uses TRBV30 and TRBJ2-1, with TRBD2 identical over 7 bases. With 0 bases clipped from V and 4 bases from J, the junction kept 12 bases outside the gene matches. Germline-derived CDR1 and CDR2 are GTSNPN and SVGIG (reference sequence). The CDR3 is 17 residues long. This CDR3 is CAWSVYFLAELYNEQFF. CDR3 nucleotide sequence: TGTGCCTGGAGTGTATACTTTCTAGCGGAATTGTACAATGAGCAGTTCTTC. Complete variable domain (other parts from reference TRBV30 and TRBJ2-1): SQTIHQWPATLVQPVGSPLSLECTVEGTSNPNLYWYRQAAGRGLQLLFYSVGIGQISSEVPQNLSASRPQDRQFILSSKKLLLSDSGFYLCAWSVYFLAELYNEQFFGPGTRLTVL.

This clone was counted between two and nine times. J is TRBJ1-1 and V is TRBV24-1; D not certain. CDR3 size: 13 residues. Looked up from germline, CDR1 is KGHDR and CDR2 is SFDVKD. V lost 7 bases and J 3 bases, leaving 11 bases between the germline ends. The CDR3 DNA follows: TGTGCCACCAGACAAGGGTCCTACACTGAAGCTTTCTTT. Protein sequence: CATRQGSYTEAFF.

DNA for the CDR3: TGCGCCAGTCGTCGCAGGACACTCCGACTAGCGGGAGTTGACAATGAGCAGTTCTTC. Translating gives CASRRRTLRLAGVDNEQFF. The V gene is TRBV5-1, the J gene TRBJ2-1; 12 bases line up with TRBD2. Germline CDR1 is SGHRS and CDR2 is YFSETQ. The CDR3 sequence is 19 residues long. Germline trimming cut 8 bases from V and 5 bases from J; bases unmatched to any gene: 20.

The CDR3 nucleotides read TGTGCCACCAGCAGACTGCTTGATGGGGTAAGATACAATGAGCAGTTCTTC. Amino acid sequence: CATSRLLDGVRYNEQFF. This chain connects TRBV15 to TRBJ2-1, with unresolved D. Germline CDR1 and CDR2: LNHNV and YYDKDF (reference sequence). V lost 2 bases and J lost 4, with 18 bases in between. This CDR3 spans 17 amino acids.

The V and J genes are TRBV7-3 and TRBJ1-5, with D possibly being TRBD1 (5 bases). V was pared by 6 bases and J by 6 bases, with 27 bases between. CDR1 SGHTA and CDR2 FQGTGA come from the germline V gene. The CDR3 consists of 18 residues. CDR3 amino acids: CASSRKDKLRGPGQPQHF. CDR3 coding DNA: TGTGCCAGCAGTCGAAAGGACAAATTGCGAGGTCCAGGTCAGCCCCAGCATTTT. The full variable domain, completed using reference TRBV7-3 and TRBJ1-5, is GAGVSQTPSNKVTEKGKYVELRCDPISGHTALYWYRQSLGQGPEFLIYFQGTGAADDSGLPNDRFFAVRPEGSVSTLKIQRTERGDSAVYLCASSRKDKLRGPGQPQHFGDGTRLSIL.

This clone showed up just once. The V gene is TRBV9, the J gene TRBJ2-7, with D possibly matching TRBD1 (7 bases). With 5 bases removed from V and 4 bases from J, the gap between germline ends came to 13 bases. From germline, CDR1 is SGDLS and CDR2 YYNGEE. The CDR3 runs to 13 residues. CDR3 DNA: TGTGCCAGCAGTAGGGCAGGGGGGTACGAGCAGTACTTC. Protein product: CASSRAGGYEQYF.

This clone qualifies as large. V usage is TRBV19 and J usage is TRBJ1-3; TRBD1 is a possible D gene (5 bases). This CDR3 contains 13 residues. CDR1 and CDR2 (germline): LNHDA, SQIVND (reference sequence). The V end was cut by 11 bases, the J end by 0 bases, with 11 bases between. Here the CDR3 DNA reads TGTGCCTGTGAGGGGCCCTCTGGAAACACCATATATTTT. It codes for CACEGPSGNTIYF.

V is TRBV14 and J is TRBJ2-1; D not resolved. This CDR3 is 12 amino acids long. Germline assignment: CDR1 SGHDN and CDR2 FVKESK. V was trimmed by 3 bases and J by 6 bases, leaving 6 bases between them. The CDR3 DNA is TGTGCCAGCAGCCATGTCCCCAATGAGCAGTTCTTC. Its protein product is CASSHVPNEQFF.

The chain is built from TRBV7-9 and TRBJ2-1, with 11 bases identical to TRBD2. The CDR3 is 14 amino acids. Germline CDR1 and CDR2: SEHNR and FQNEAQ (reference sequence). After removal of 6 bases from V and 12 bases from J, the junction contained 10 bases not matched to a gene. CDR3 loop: CASSQPLAGGGQFF. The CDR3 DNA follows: TGTGCCAGCAGTCAACCCTTAGCGGGAGGGGGGCAGTTCTTC. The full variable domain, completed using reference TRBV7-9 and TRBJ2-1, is DTGVSQNPRHKITKRGQNVTFRCDPISEHNRLYWYRQTLGQGPEFLTYFQNEAQLEKSRLLSDRFSAERPKGSFSTLEIQRTEQGDSAMYLCASSQPLAGGGQFFGPGTRLTVL.

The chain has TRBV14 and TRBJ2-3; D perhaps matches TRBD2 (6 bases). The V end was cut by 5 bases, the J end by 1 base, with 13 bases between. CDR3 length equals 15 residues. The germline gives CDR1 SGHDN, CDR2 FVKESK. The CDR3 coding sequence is TGTGCCAGCAGCGCGGGACTCCTGGGCACAGATACGCAGTATTTT. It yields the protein CASSAGLLGTDTQYF.

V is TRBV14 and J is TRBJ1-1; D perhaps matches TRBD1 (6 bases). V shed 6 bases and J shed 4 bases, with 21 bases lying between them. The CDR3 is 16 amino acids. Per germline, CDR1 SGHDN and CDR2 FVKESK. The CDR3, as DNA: TGTGCCAGCAGTCACTGGTTATGGCGAGGGGGCACTGAAGCTTTCTTT. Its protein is CASSHWLWRGGTEAFF.

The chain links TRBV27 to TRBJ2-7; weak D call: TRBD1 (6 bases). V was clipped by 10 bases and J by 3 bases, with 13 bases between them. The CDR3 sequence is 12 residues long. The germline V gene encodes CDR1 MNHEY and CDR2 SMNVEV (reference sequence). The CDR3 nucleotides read TGTGCCACCAGGGGTCAAGGCTACGAGCAGTACTTC. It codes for CATRGQGYEQYF.

Written as DNA, the CDR3 is TGTGCCAGCAGCTTAAGGTCCGGCTTAGGAACCTACGAGCAGTACTTC. Translating gives CASSLRSGLGTYEQYF. V is TRBV7-3 and J is TRBJ2-7; no reliable D call. Germline loops: CDR1 SGHTA, CDR2 FQGTGA. The germline V and J ends were trimmed by 1 base and 2 bases, with 15 bases remaining between them. This CDR3 has 16 amino acids.

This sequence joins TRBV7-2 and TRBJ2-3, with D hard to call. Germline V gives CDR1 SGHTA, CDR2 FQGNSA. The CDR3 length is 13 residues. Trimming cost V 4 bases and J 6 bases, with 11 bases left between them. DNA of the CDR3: TGTGCCAGCAGCTCCAAGGGAAGCGATACGCAGTATTTT. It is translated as CASSSKGSDTQYF.

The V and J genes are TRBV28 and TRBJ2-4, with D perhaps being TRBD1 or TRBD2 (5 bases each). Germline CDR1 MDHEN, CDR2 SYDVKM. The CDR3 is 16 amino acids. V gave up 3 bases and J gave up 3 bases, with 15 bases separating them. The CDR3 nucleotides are TGTGCCAGCAGTTTTGAGGGACGGATATACAAAAACATTCAGTACTTC. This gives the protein CASSFEGRIYKNIQYF.

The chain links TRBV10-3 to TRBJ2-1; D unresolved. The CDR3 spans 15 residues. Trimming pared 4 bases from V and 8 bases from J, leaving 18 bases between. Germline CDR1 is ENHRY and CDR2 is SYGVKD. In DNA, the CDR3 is TGTGCCATCAGTGGAGGACCCCAGAGTCGCGATGAGCAGTTCTTC. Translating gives CAISGGPQSRDEQFF.

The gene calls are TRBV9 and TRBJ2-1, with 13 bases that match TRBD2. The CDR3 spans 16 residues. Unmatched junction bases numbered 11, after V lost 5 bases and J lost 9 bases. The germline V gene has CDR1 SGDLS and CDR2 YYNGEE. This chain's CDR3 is CASSPSGLAGDAEQFF. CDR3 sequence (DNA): TGTGCCAGCAGTCCCTCCGGACTAGCGGGAGATGCTGAGCAGTTCTTC.

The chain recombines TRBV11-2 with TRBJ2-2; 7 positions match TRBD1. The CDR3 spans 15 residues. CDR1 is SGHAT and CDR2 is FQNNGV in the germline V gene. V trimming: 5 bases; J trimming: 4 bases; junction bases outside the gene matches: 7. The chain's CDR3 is CASSKRGPTTGELFF. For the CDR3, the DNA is TGTGCCAGCAGCAAAAGGGGGCCTACCACCGGGGAGCTGTTTTTT.

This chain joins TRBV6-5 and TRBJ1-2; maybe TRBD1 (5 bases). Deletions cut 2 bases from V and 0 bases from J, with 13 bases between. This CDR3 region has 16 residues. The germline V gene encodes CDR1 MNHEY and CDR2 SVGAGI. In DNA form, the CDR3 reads TGTGCCAGCAGTTACAGTCCAGGGTACCCTAACTATGGCTACACCTTC. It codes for CASSYSPGYPNYGYTF.

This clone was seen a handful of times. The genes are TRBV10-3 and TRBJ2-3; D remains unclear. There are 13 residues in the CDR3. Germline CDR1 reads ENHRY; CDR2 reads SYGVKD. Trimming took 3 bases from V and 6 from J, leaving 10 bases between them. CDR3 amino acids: CAISEPPSDTQYF. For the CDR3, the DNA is TGTGCCATCAGTGAACCCCCCTCGGATACGCAGTATTTT.

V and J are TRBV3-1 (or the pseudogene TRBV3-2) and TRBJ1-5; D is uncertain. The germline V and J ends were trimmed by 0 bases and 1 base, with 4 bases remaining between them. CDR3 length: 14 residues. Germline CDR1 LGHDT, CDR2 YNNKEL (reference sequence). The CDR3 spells CASSQERSNQPQHF. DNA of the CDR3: TGTGCCAGCAGCCAAGAACGGAGCAATCAGCCCCAGCATTTT.

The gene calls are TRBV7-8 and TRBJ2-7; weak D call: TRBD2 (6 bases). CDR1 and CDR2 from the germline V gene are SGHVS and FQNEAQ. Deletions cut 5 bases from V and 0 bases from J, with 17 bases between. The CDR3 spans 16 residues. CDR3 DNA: TGTGCCAGCAGCCTATTCTCGGGGGAGATCTCCTACGAGCAGTACTTC. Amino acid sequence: CASSLFSGEISYEQYF.

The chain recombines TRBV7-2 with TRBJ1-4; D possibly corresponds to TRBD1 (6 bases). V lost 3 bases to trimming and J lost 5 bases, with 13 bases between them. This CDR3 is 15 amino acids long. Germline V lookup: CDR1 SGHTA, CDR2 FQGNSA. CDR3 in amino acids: CASSFQGMGNEKLFF. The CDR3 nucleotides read TGTGCCAGCAGCTTCCAGGGGATGGGAAATGAAAAACTGTTTTTT.

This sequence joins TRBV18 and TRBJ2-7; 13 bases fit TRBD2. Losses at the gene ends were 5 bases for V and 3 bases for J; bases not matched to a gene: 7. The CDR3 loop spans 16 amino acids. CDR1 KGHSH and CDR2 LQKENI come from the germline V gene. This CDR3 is CASSLGTSGNFYEQYF. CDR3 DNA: TGTGCCAGCTCATTGGGGACTAGCGGGAATTTCTACGAGCAGTACTTC.

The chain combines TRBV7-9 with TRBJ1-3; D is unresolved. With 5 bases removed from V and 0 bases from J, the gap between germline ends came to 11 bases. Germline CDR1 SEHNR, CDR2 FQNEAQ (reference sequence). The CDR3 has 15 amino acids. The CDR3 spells CASSPLGDSGNTIYF. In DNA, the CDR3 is TGTGCCAGCAGCCCACTCGGGGACTCTGGAAACACCATATATTTT.